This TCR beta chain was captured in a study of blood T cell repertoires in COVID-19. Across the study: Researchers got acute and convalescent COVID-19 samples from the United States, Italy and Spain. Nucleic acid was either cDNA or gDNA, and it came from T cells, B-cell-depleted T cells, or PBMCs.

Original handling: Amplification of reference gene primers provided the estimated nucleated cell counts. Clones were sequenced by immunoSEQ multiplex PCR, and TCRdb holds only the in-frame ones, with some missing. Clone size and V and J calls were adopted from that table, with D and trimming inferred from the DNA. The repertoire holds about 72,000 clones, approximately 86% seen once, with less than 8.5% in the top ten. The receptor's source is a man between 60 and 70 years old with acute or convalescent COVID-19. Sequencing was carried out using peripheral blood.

The CDR3 DNA sequence: TGTGCCAGTAGTACTCCCGACAGCCGAAAACTGTTTTTT. Translating it yields CASSTPDSRKLFF. The gene calls are TRBV19 and TRBJ1-4, with D possibly being TRBD1 (5 bases). Germline loops: CDR1 LNHDA, CDR2 SQIVND (reference sequence). There are 13 residues in the CDR3. V shed 4 bases and J shed 10 bases, with 13 bases lying between them.